A single sample gave rise to the 27 T cell receptor beta chains below, sequenced in a study of cytomegalovirus exposure and HLA in healthy donors. 13 Jbeta primers and 60 Vbeta primers were used for the PCR. Sequencing used immunoSEQ multiplex PCR; TCRdb keeps in-frame clones, though not all of them. Counted here are about 150,000 clones, about 83% occurring once; the ten biggest clones make up roughly 4%. The sample was PBMCs. Source of these receptors: a woman between 40 and 55 years old in good health and CMV-seronegative.

This rearrangement joins TRBV5-1 to TRBJ2-7; no firm D call. Germline values: CDR1 SGHRS, CDR2 YFSETQ. V was trimmed by 0 bases and J by 0 bases, leaving 10 bases between them. CDR3 length: 15 residues. The CDR3 nucleotides read TGCGCCAGCAGCTTGGGCGGCGCGTCCTCCTACGAGCAGTACTTC. This encodes CASSLGGASSYEQYF.

This chain uses TRBV30 with TRBJ1-1; no clear D gene. The germline V gene has CDR1 GTSNPN and CDR2 SVGIG (reference sequence). CDR3 length: 14 amino acids. With 0 bases removed from V and 11 bases from J, the gap between germline ends came to 19 bases. The DNA of the CDR3 is TGTGCCTGGAGTGTACAAGGCACCCGGTCCAGGGCTTTCTTT. Translation: CAWSVQGTRSRAFF.

The chain links TRBV2 to TRBJ2-2; D unresolved. Trimming took off 4 bases at V and 0 bases at J, with 9 bases between the two ends. The CDR3 length is 15 residues. The germline V gene has CDR1 SNHLY and CDR2 FYNNEI. The CDR3 here is CASSVTPSNTGELFF. The CDR3 coding sequence is TGTGCCAGCAGTGTTACTCCCTCGAACACCGGGGAGCTGTTTTTT.

This clone was observed a few times. The rearrangement joins TRBV18 to TRBJ1-6, with 8 bases matching TRBD1. Germline lookup yields CDR1 KGHSH and CDR2 LQKENI. The V and J ends lost 6 bases and 9 bases, in that order; junction bases with no gene match: 10. The CDR3 loop spans 15 amino acids. Here the CDR3 DNA reads TGTGCCAGCTCCACCGCGGGACAGGAGGCTTCACCCCTCCACTTT. It translates to CASSTAGQEASPLHF.

V is TRBV28 and J is TRBJ2-4; TRBD2 might be the D (6 bases). Germline V CDR1 and CDR2: MDHEN, SYDVKM. CDR3 length: 18 residues. V was cut by 4 bases and J by 0 bases, with 19 bases left in between. CDR3 sequence: CASSSLTRGVQAKNIQYF. The CDR3 DNA sequence: TGTGCCAGCAGTTCCCTGACTAGGGGTGTACAAGCCAAAAACATTCAGTACTTC.

The V call is TRBV5-4, the J call TRBJ2-4, with 8 positions matching TRBD1. The germline V gene encodes CDR1 SGHNT and CDR2 YYREEE (reference sequence). The trim removed 4 bases at V and 5 bases at J, leaving 8 bases unmatched. The CDR3 has 15 residues. For the CDR3, the DNA is TGTGCCAGCAGCCTCGGACAGGGCGCAGAAAACATTCAGTACTTC. Protein product: CASSLGQGAENIQYF.

The chain uses TRBV5-6 and TRBJ2-1; unclear D gene. Germline lookup yields CDR1 SGHDT and CDR2 YYEEEE. This CDR3 region has 12 residues. Trimming stripped 2 bases from V and 7 bases from J, with 7 bases between. The CDR3 is CASSLRRNEQFF. The CDR3 DNA sequence: TGTGCCAGCAGCTTACGGCGGAATGAGCAGTTCTTC.

This clone has only a few counts. The chain links TRBV11-2 to TRBJ2-1; D not certain. Trimming left V 0 bases short and J 6 bases short, with 9 bases between. The CDR3 totals 14 residues. From germline, CDR1 is SGHAT and CDR2 FQNNGV. This CDR3 reads CASSLENFLNEQFF. The CDR3 nucleotides are TGTGCCAGCAGCTTAGAAAACTTTCTCAATGAGCAGTTCTTC.

This chain joins TRBV7-8 and TRBJ2-7, with TRBD2 identical over 8 bases. V lost 5 bases, J lost 0 bases, and 15 bases stayed unmatched. The CDR3 is 18 amino acids. Germline V gene data show CDR1 as SGHVS and CDR2 as FQNEAQ. The CDR3: CASSPGVPASGSSYEQYF. The CDR3 nucleotides read TGTGCCAGCAGCCCTGGGGTCCCTGCGAGCGGGAGCTCCTACGAGCAGTACTTC.

The rearrangement joins TRBV28 to TRBJ2-5, with a weak D call TRBD2 (5 bases). The CDR3 runs 10 residues. The V end was cut by 6 bases, the J end by 7 bases, with 6 bases between. Germline-derived CDR1 and CDR2 are MDHEN and SYDVKM. The chain's CDR3 is CASSRGTQYF. In nucleotides, the CDR3 is TGTGCCAGCAGCCGGGGGACCCAGTACTTC.

This chain links TRBV6-4 with TRBJ1-1, with 8 bases identical to TRBD1. V was pared by 2 bases and J by 6 bases, with 11 bases of the junction left unmatched. This CDR3 comprises 16 residues. The germline gives CDR1 MRHNA, CDR2 SNTAGT. The CDR3 DNA follows: TGTGCCAGCAGTGACCAGGGGGCCATTAGGCCCGCTGAAGCTTTCTTT. It translates to CASSDQGAIRPAEAFF.

This chain joins TRBV25-1 and TRBJ2-5, with D perhaps TRBD2 (6 bases). Germline CDR1 MGHDK, CDR2 SYGVNS. Between the trimmed V and J ends, which lost 5 bases and 2 bases, there was a span of 9 bases. The CDR3 runs to 13 residues. The CDR3, as DNA: TGTGCCAGCAGTCGTGGGGGGCAAGAGACCCAGTACTTC. Its protein product is CASSRGGQETQYF.

The chain links TRBV7-2 to TRBJ1-1, with TRBD1 as a possible D gene (6 bases). The CDR3 contains 13 residues. CDR1 and CDR2 from the germline V gene are SGHTA and FQGNSA. V lost 1 base and J lost 11, with 14 bases in between. CDR3 protein: CASSLGGTLEAFF. CDR3 DNA: TGTGCCAGCAGCTTAGGGGGGACACTTGAGGCTTTCTTT.

The V and J genes are TRBV6-4 and TRBJ1-4; D remains unclear. Germline V CDR1 and CDR2: MRHNA, SNTAGT. The CDR3 sequence is 16 residues long. The V and J ends lost 8 bases and 7 bases respectively, with 23 bases between them. CDR3 region: CASGELRASRSEKLFF. The CDR3 bases are TGTGCCAGCGGGGAGCTCCGGGCCTCGAGAAGTGAAAAACTGTTTTTT.

This clone was seen more than once but under ten times. V gene TRBV6-5 combines with J gene TRBJ2-3; 7 positions agree with TRBD1. After removal of 4 bases from V and 8 bases from J, the junction contained 15 bases not matched to a gene. This CDR3 is built from 16 residues. In germline, CDR1 is MNHEY, CDR2 SVGAGI. CDR3 loop: CASSSPGGAGRGTQYF. DNA for the CDR3: TGTGCCAGCAGTTCCCCAGGGGGAGCTGGCAGAGGTACGCAGTATTTT.

This clone has only a few counts. The genes are TRBV4-1 and TRBJ1-1; 9 bases are a match to TRBD1. Germline V gene lookup returns CDR1 MGHRA and CDR2 YSYEKL. The junction had 9 bases not matched to a gene; V was cut back by 3 bases and J by 4 bases. This CDR3 region has 16 residues. The CDR3 DNA reads as TGCGCCAGCAGCCATACCTTTGGACAGGGGCTCACTGAAGCTTTCTTT. It encodes CASSHTFGQGLTEAFF.

In its sample, this clone was seen a few times. The rearrangement uses TRBV2 and TRBJ2-5; 11 bases are a match to TRBD2. Germline assignment: CDR1 SNHLY and CDR2 FYNNEI. This CDR3 region has 14 residues. With 6 bases clipped from V and 5 bases from J, the junction kept 5 bases outside the gene matches. CDR3 loop: CASSAGLAGETQYF. The CDR3 DNA follows: TGTGCCAGCAGCGCAGGACTAGCGGGCGAGACCCAGTACTTC.

The rearrangement links TRBV27 to TRBJ2-1; TRBD1 matches 8 bases. Germline V gene data show CDR1 as MNHEY and CDR2 as SMNVEV (reference sequence). This CDR3 has 17 residues. V shed 4 bases, J shed 4 bases, and the junction held 12 bases outside the gene matches. CDR3 residues: CASSSLRDRTLYNEQFF. In DNA form, the CDR3 reads TGTGCCAGCAGTTCTCTCCGGGACAGGACACTATACAATGAGCAGTTCTTC.

This sequence joins TRBV2 and TRBJ1-1; 9 nucleotides line up with TRBD1. Unmatched junction bases numbered 14, after V lost 5 bases and J lost 4 bases. The length of the CDR3 is 17 residues. Germline V gene data show CDR1 as SNHLY and CDR2 as FYNNEI. The CDR3 spells CASSLWTGDKGSTEAFF. The CDR3 nucleotides read TGTGCCAGCAGTCTGTGGACAGGGGACAAGGGGAGCACTGAAGCTTTCTTT.

The chain links TRBV2 to TRBJ1-1; D is possibly TRBD1 (6 bases). CDR3 length: 15 amino acids. Trimming took 5 bases from V and 0 from J, leaving 13 bases between them. Germline V gene sequence: CDR1 SNHLY, CDR2 FYNNEI. The DNA of the CDR3 is TGTGCCAGCAGTTACAGGGCCTCCATGAACACTGAAGCTTTCTTT. Encoded protein: CASSYRASMNTEAFF. The full variable domain, rest sourced from reference TRBV2 and TRBJ1-1, is EPEVTQTPSHQVTQMGQEVILRCVPISNHLYFYWYRQILGQKVEFLVSFYNNEISEKSEIFDDQFSVERPDGSNFTLKIRSTKLEDSAMYFCASSYRASMNTEAFFGQGTRLTVV.

The chain recombines TRBV18 with TRBJ1-6; weak D call: TRBD1 (5 bases). The V and J ends lost 3 bases and 0 bases respectively, with 18 bases between them. Germline V CDR1 and CDR2: KGHSH, LQKENI. CDR3 length: 19 residues. The chain's CDR3 is CASSPLPRQGHSYNSPLHF. CDR3 nucleotide sequence: TGTGCCAGCTCACCCCTCCCCCGGCAGGGTCACTCCTATAATTCACCCCTCCACTTT.

The chain employs TRBV28 and TRBJ1-4; D possibly corresponds to TRBD1 (5 bases). The CDR3 has 12 amino acids. From germline, CDR1 is MDHEN and CDR2 SYDVKM. V was cut by 8 bases and J by 3 bases, with 7 bases left in between. The CDR3 spells CASAGSNEKLFF. The CDR3 DNA is TGTGCCAGCGCAGGGTCTAATGAAAAACTGTTTTTT.

This chain connects TRBV30 to TRBJ1-5, with TRBD1 identical over 8 bases. Germline loops: CDR1 GTSNPN, CDR2 SVGIG (reference sequence). CDR3 length equals 14 residues. The ends lost 4 bases at V and 5 bases at J; junction bases unmatched: 7. This CDR3 is CAWKAGGKDQPQHF. The CDR3 DNA reads TGTGCCTGGAAAGCAGGGGGCAAGGATCAGCCCCAGCATTTT.

The chain recombines TRBV27 with TRBJ1-6, with TRBD1 matching 8 bases. CDR3 length equals 14 residues. V shed 5 bases and J 6 bases; nucleotides not matched to a gene: 3. Per the germline V gene, CDR1 is MNHEY and CDR2 is SMNVEV (reference sequence). The chain's CDR3 is CASSPGQGNSPLHF. The CDR3 DNA sequence: TGTGCCAGCAGTCCCGGACAGGGTAATTCACCCCTCCACTTT.

The chain is built from TRBV5-1 and TRBJ2-7; a weak D match, TRBD1 (6 bases). The CDR3 has 14 residues. CDR1 and CDR2 (germline): SGHRS, YFSETQ. V was trimmed by 0 bases and J by 7 bases, leaving 14 bases between them. CDR3 in amino acids: CASSLGQTGREQYF. The CDR3 region has the DNA TGCGCCAGCAGCTTGGGGCAAACAGGGCGGGAGCAGTACTTC.

The V and J genes are TRBV6-5 and TRBJ2-5, with 7 bases lining up with TRBD1. Germline V gene sequence: CDR1 MNHEY, CDR2 SVGAGI. V was clipped by 6 bases and J by 5 bases; unmatched bases: 6. This CDR3 is built from 13 residues. Written as DNA, the CDR3 is TGTGCCAGCAGAGACAGGGTCAAGGAGACCCAGTACTTC. Protein sequence: CASRDRVKETQYF.

The V call is TRBV2, the J call TRBJ2-2; no firm D call. Trimming took off 3 bases at V and 1 base at J, with 9 bases between the two ends. CDR1 is SNHLY, CDR2 FYNNEI, per germline. The CDR3 length is 15 residues. The CDR3 loop is CASSDLGVNTGELFF. For the CDR3, the DNA is TGTGCCAGCAGTGACTTAGGAGTGAACACCGGGGAGCTGTTTTTT.